These T cell receptor beta chains were read from a single sample in a study of shared clonotypes between healthy human individuals. Using immunoSEQ multiplex PCR, the repertoire was profiled, and TCRdb retains in-frame clones only, with some absent. The profile shows about 380,000 clones, about 96% of them singletons. Sequencing input: memory CD8+ T cells sorted from blood. These receptors all come from a man younger than 40 in good health. Each CDR3 is given with its conserved first and last residue. A D gene is named only where the DNA matches it firmly. Size values are once, few and many counts, or a class for expanded clones, and some rows have none.

v_gene	abundance	j_gene	d_gene	CDR3aa	CDR3nt
TRBV29-1	-	TRBJ2-1	-	CSVEARTARWPYNEQFF	TGCAGCGTTGAAGCTCGGACTGCGAGATGGCCCTACAATGAGCAGTTCTTC
TRBV7-9	-	TRBJ1-1	-	CASSSQTGFNTEAFF	TGTGCCAGCAGCTCACAAACAGGATTTAACACTGAAGCTTTCTTT
TRBV14	-	TRBJ1-2	-	CASSPGAHGYTF	TGTGCCAGCAGCCCGGGGGCACATGGCTACACCTTC
TRBV2	once	TRBJ2-1	-	CAGSQDSYNEQFF	TGTGCCGGTTCTCAAGACTCCTACAATGAGCAGTTCTTC
TRBV27	-	TRBJ2-7	-	CARQEFFYEQYF	TGTGCCAGACAGGAATTCTTCTACGAGCAGTACTTC
TRBV28	-	TRBJ2-7	TRBD2	CASSPSTSGSSYEQYF	TGTGCCAGCAGTCCGTCAACTAGCGGGAGTTCCTACGAGCAGTACTTC
TRBV7-7	-	TRBJ2-1	-	CASSPTRVPNNNEQFF	TGTGCTAGCAGCCCCACTCGGGTCCCAAACAACAATGAGCAGTTCTTC
TRBV29-1	-	TRBJ2-7	-	CSVANDRLAAYEQYF	TGCAGCGTTGCGAATGACAGGCTAGCGGCCTACGAGCAGTACTTC
TRBV7-8	-	TRBJ1-3	-	CASSLQGSSGNTIYF	TGTGCCAGCAGCTTACAGGGAAGCTCTGGAAACACCATATATTTT
TRBV30	-	TRBJ2-3	TRBD2	CAWSVQAGGHLSTDTQYF	TGTGCCTGGAGTGTACAAGCGGGAGGGCACCTTAGCACAGATACGCAGTATTTT
TRBV9	-	TRBJ2-5	TRBD2	CASSVGGRLETQYF	TGTGCCAGCAGCGTAGGCGGGAGGCTTGAGACCCAGTACTTC
TRBV5-5	-	TRBJ2-2	TRBD2	CASSTGTSGSTGELFF	TGTGCCAGCAGCACCGGGACTAGCGGGAGCACCGGGGAGCTGTTTTTT
TRBV5-1	-	TRBJ1-1	TRBD1	CASSWTGGTEAFF	TGCGCCAGCAGCTGGACAGGGGGCACTGAAGCTTTCTTT
TRBV7-9	-	TRBJ2-3	-	CASSHSPDTQYF	TGTGCCAGCAGCCACAGCCCAGATACGCAGTATTTT
TRBV10-3	-	TRBJ1-4	-	CAISSGLGEKLFF	TGTGCCATCAGTAGTGGGCTTGGTGAAAAACTGTTTTTT
TRBV4-1	once	TRBJ2-5	-	CASSHYQIQETQYF	TGCGCCAGCAGCCATTATCAAATACAAGAGACCCAGTACTTC
TRBV15	-	TRBJ2-1	-	CATSRDLAYNEQFF	TGTGCCACCAGCAGAGATCTAGCCTACAATGAGCAGTTCTTC
TRBV12-5	-	TRBJ1-1	-	CASALTGNTEAFF	TGTGCTAGTGCCTTGACGGGGAACACTGAAGCTTTCTTT
TRBV5-4	-	TRBJ2-7	TRBD1	CASSLDRGYEQYF	TGTGCCAGCAGCTTGGACAGGGGCTACGAGCAGTACTTC
TRBV11-3	-	TRBJ2-1	-	CASSGRSSEQFF	TGTGCCAGCAGCGGAAGGAGTAGTGAGCAGTTCTTC
TRBV28	-	TRBJ2-7	TRBD1	CASSLQGAKYEQYF	TGTGCCAGCAGTTTACAGGGGGCAAAATACGAGCAGTACTTC
TRBV5-4	-	TRBJ2-3	TRBD2	CASSPMGREGTQYF	TGTGCCAGCAGCCCCATGGGGCGGGAGGGGACGCAGTATTTT
TRBV28	-	TRBJ1-4	-	CASSRVKTELFF	TGTGCCAGCAGTAGAGTGAAGACTGAACTGTTTTTT
TRBV6-5	-	TRBJ2-3	-	CASSYSTSTDTQYF	TGTGCCAGCAGTTACTCGACTAGCACAGATACGCAGTATTTT
TRBV7-2	-	TRBJ2-1	-	CASTGTFSYNEQFF	TGTGCCAGCACCGGGACTTTCTCCTACAATGAGCAGTTCTTC
TRBV19	-	TRBJ1-5	TRBD1	CASSTIRQGSGNQPQHF	TGTGCCAGTAGTACAATAAGACAGGGGTCGGGCAATCAGCCCCAGCATTTT
TRBV9	-	TRBJ2-2	-	CASSVVPAGVGNTGELFF	TGTGCCAGCAGCGTAGTCCCGGCAGGGGTAGGGAACACCGGGGAGCTGTTTTTT
TRBV28	-	TRBJ1-3	-	CASSPLGGSGNTIYF	TGTGCCAGCAGCCCCCTAGGGGGTAGCGGAAACACCATATATTTT
TRBV28	once	TRBJ1-4	-	CASSVTAATNEKLFF	TGTGCCAGCAGTGTGACAGCTGCAACTAATGAAAAACTGTTTTTT
TRBV7-6	-	TRBJ2-2	-	CASSFITGELFF	TGTGCCAGCAGCTTTATCACCGGGGAGCTGTTTTTT
TRBV11-2	-	TRBJ2-7	TRBD1	CASSFRTGGASYEQYF	TGTGCCAGCAGCTTCCGGACAGGGGGCGCCTCCTACGAGCAGTACTTC
TRBV11-1	-	TRBJ2-2	-	CASSLGGNTGELFF	TGTGCCAGCAGCTTAGGGGGGAACACCGGGGAGCTGTTTTTT
TRBV7-9	-	TRBJ2-3	-	CASSLGREYRDTQYF	TGTGCCAGCAGCTTAGGCCGGGAGTACCGAGATACGCAGTATTTT
TRBV29-1	-	TRBJ2-2	TRBD2	CSVVWTSGTGELFF	TGCAGCGTTGTGTGGACTAGCGGTACCGGGGAGCTGTTTTTT
TRBV6-1	-	TRBJ2-7	-	CASSELVAYEQYF	TGTGCCAGCAGTGAACTGGTGGCCTACGAGCAGTACTTC
TRBV6-4	-	TRBJ1-4	-	CASSDMGVEDEKLFF	TGTGCCAGCAGTGACATGGGAGTGGAGGATGAAAAACTGTTTTTT
TRBV11-2	-	TRBJ2-2	TRBD1	CASSLRQGTNTGELFF	TGTGCCAGCAGCTTAAGACAGGGAACGAACACCGGGGAGCTGTTTTTT
TRBV7-7	-	TRBJ2-7	TRBD1	CASSPTDRDAQYF	TGTGCTAGCAGCCCGACCGACAGGGACGCGCAGTACTTC
TRBV5-1	once	TRBJ1-4	-	CASSSAPGYSEKLFF	TGCGCCAGCAGCTCGGCTCCGGGGTACTCTGAAAAACTGTTTTTT
TRBV5-1	-	TRBJ2-3	TRBD2	CASSPPSGSVGTDTQYF	TGCGCCAGCAGCCCGCCCAGCGGGAGCGTGGGCACAGATACGCAGTATTTT
TRBV7-2	once	TRBJ1-2	-	CASSLVPRSSRQSNYGYTF	TGTGCCAGCAGCTTAGTACCCCGGTCGTCGCGACAGTCTAACTATGGCTACACCTTC
TRBV2	-	TRBJ1-5	-	CASSVGAGQQQPQHF	TGTGCCAGCAGTGTCGGGGCAGGGCAGCAACAGCCCCAGCATTTT
TRBV5-1	-	TRBJ2-5	-	CASSLSRETQYF	TGCGCCAGCAGCTTGTCCAGAGAGACCCAGTACTTC
TRBV6-5	-	TRBJ2-5	-	CASSYSWGAQETQYF	TGTGCCAGCAGTTACTCGTGGGGGGCCCAAGAGACCCAGTACTTC
TRBV20-1	-	TRBJ1-2	-	CSAKPGAGYTF	TGCAGTGCTAAGCCAGGGGCGGGCTACACCTTC
TRBV6-1	-	TRBJ2-7	TRBD2	CASSETLAGRYEQYF	TGTGCCAGCAGTGAAACCCTAGCGGGTCGGTACGAGCAGTACTTC
TRBV6-6	-	TRBJ2-7	-	CASSASTAAYEQYF	TGTGCCAGCAGTGCCTCGACTGCAGCCTACGAGCAGTACTTC